One T cell receptor (beta chain) is described in this entry. The V and J ends lost 3 bases and 6 bases, in that order; junction bases with no gene match: 5. The CDR3 has 14 amino acids. CDR1 and CDR2 from the germline V gene are SGHRS and YFSETQ. Measured with immunoSEQ multiplex PCR; TCRdb has only the in-frame clones, and not every one. The profile shows roughly 100,000 clones, 88% of them singletons. These data are taken from a study of T cell responses to AZD1222 COVID-19 vaccine. This material consisted of peripheral blood, taken 28 days after the second AZD1222 dose. The chain has TRBV5-1 and TRBJ2-7, with TRBD1 identical over 11 bases. The sequence was collected from an adult who received the AZD1222 COVID-19 vaccine. For the CDR3, the DNA is TGCGCCAGCAGCTCTGGACAGGGGGCTTCCGAGCAGTACTTC. This codes for CASSSGQGASEQYF.